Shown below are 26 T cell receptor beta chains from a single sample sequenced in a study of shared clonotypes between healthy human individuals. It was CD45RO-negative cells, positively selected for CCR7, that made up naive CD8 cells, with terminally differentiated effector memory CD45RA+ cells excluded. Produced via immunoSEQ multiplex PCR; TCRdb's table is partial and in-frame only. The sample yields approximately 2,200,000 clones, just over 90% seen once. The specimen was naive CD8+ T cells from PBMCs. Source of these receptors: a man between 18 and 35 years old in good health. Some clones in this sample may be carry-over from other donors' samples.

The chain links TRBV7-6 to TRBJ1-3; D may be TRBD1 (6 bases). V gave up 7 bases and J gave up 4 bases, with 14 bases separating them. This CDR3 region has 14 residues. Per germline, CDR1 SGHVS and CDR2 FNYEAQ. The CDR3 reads CASTPMQGGNTIYF. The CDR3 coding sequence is TGTGCCAGCACTCCCATGCAGGGGGGAAACACCATATATTTT.

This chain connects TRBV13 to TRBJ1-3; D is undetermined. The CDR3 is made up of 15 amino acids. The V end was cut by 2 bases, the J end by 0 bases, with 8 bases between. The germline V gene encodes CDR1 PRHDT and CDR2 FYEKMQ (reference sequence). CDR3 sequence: CASSLLAASGNTIYF. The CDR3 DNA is TGTGCCAGCAGCTTACTCGCAGCCTCTGGAAACACCATATATTTT.

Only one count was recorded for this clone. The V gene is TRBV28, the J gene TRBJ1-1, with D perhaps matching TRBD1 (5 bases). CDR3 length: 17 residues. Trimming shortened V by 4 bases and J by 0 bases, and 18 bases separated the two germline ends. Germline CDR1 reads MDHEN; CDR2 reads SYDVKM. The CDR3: CASSWPGTGGMNTEAFF. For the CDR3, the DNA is TGTGCCAGCAGTTGGCCCGGGACTGGTGGGATGAACACTGAAGCTTTCTTT.

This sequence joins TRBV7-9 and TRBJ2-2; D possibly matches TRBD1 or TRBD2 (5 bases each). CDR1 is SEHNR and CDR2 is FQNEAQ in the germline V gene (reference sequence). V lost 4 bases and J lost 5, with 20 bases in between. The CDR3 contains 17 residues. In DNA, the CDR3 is TGTGCCAGCAGCTGGAGGCAGGGTCAATCGGAAACCGGGGAGCTGTTTTTT. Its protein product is CASSWRQGQSETGELFF.

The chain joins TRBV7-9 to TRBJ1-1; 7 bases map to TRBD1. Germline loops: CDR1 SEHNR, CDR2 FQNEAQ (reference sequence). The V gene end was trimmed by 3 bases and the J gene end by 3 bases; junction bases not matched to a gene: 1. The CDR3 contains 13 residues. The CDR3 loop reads CASSFDRDTEAFF. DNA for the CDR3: TGTGCCAGCAGCTTTGACAGGGACACTGAAGCTTTCTTT.

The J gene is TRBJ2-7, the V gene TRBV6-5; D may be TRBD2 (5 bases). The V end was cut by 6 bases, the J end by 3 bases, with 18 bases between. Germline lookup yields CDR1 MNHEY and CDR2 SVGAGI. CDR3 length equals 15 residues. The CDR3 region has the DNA TGTGCCAGCAGCCCCGACCGGGGAGTAAGCTACGAGCAGTACTTC. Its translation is CASSPDRGVSYEQYF.

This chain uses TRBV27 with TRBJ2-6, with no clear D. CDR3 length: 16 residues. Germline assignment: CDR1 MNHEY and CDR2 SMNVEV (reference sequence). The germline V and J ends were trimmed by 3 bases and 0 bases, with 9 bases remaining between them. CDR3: CASSFHVGSGANVLTF. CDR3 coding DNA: TGTGCCAGCAGTTTCCACGTAGGCTCTGGGGCCAACGTCCTGACTTTC.

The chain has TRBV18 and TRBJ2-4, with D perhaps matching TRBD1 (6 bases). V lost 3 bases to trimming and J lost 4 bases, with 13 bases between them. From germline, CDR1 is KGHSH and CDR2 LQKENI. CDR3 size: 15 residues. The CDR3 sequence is CASSPDRYRKNIQYF. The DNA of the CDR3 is TGTGCCAGCTCACCTGACAGGTACAGGAAAAACATTCAGTACTTC.

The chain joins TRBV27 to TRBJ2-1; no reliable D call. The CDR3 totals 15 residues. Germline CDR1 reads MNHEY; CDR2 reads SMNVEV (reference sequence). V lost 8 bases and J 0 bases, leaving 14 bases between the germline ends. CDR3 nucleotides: TGTGCCAGCGGCCCGCAGCCTCACTCCTACAATGAGCAGTTCTTC. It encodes CASGPQPHSYNEQFF.

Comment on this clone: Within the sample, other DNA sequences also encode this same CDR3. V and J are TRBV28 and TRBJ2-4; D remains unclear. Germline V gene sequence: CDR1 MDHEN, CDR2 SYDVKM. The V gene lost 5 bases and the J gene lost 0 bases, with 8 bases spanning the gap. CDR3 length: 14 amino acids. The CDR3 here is CASSRILAKNIQYF. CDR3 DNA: TGTGCCAGCAGTAGAATATTAGCCAAAAACATTCAGTACTTC.

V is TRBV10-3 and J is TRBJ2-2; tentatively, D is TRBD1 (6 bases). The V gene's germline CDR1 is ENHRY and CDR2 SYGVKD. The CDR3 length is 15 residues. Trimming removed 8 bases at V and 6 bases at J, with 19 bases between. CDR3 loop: CAISDAGELAGELFF. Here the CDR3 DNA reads TGTGCCATCTCTGACGCAGGGGAATTGGCCGGGGAGCTGTTTTTT.

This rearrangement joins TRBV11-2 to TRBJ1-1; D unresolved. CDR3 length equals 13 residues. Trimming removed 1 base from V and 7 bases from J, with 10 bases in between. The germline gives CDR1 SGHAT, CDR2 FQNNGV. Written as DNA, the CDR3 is TGTGCCAGCAGCTTAGGAAGCAGGTTTGAAGCTTTCTTT. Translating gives CASSLGSRFEAFF.

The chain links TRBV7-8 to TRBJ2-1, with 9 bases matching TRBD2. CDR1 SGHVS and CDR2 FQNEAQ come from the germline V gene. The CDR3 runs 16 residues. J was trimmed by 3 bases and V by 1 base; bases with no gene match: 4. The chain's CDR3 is CASSLVAGELYNEQFF. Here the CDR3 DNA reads TGTGCCAGCAGCTTAGTAGCGGGAGAGCTCTACAATGAGCAGTTCTTC.

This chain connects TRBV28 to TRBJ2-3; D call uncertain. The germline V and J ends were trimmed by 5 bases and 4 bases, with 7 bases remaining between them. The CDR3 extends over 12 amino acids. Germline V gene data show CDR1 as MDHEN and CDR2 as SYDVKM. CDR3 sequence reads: CASSPSPDTQYF. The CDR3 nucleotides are TGTGCCAGCAGTCCCAGTCCAGATACGCAGTATTTT.

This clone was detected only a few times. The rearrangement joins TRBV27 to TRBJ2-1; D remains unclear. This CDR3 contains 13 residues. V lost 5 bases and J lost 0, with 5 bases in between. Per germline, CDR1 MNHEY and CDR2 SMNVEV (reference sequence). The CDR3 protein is CASSQDSYNEQFF. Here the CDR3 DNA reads TGTGCCAGCAGTCAGGACTCCTACAATGAGCAGTTCTTC.

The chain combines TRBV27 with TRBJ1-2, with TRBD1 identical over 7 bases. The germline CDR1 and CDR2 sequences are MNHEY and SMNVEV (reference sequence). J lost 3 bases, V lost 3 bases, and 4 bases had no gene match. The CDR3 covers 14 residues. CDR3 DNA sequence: TGTGCCAGCAGTTTCTCAGGGACAGACTATGGCTACACCTTC. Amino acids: CASSFSGTDYGYTF.

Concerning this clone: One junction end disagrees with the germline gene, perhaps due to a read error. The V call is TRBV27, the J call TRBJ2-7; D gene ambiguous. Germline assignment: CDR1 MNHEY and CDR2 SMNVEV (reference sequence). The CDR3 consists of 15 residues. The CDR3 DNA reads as TGTGCCAGCAGTTTCTCGCTGGGAAACTCCCACGAGCAGTACTTC. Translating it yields CASSFSLGNSHEQYF.

The CDR3 nucleotides are TGTGCCAGCAGTCCGACTAGCGGGAGTACAGATACGCAGTATTTT. Translated, it gives CASSPTSGSTDTQYF. The chain has TRBV6-5 and TRBJ2-3; TRBD2 matches at 12 bases. Germline V gene lookup returns CDR1 MNHEY and CDR2 SVGAGI. This CDR3 contains 15 residues. Losses at the gene ends were 5 bases for V and 3 bases for J; bases not matched to a gene: 3.

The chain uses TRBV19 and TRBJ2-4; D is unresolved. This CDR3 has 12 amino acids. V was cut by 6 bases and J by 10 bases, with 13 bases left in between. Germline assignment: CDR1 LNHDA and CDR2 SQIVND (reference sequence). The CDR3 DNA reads TGTGCCAGTAGAACAAGGTCCGGGATTCAGTACTTC. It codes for CASRTRSGIQYF. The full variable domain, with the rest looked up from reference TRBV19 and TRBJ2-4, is DGGITQSPKYLFRKEGQNVTLSCEQNLNHDAMYWYRQDPGQGLRLIYYSQIVNDFQKGDIAEGYSVSREKKESFPLTVTSAQKNPTAFYLCASRTRSGIQYFGAGTRLSVL.

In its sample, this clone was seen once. CDR3: CSVGVTGWEEKLFF. The CDR3, as DNA: TGCAGCGTTGGGGTAACAGGCTGGGAGGAAAAACTGTTTTTT. The genes are TRBV29-1 and TRBJ1-4; TRBD1 is a possible D gene (5 bases). The CDR3 totals 14 residues. V dropped 4 bases and J dropped 8 bases, with 17 bases sitting between them. CDR1 and CDR2 (germline): SQVTM, ANQGSEA.

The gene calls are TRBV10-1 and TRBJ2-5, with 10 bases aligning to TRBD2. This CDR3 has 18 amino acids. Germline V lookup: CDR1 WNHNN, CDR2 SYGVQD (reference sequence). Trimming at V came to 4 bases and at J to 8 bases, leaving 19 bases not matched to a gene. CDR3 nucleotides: TGCGCCAGCAGTGGCCAGTTTTTCCCGGGGCTAGCGGGAGATACCCAGTACTTC. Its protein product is CASSGQFFPGLAGDTQYF.

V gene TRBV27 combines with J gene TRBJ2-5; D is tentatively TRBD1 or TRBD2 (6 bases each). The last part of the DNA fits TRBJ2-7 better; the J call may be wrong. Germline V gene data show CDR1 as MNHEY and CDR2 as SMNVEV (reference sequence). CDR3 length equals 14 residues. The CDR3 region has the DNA TGTGCCAGCAGTGTGACTGGAGGGGGATACGAGCAGTACTTC. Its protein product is CASSVTGGGYEQYF.

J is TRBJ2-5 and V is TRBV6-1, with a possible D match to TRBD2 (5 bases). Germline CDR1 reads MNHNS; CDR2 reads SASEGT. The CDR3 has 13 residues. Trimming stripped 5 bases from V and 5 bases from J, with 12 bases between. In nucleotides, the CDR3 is TGTGCCAGCAGTCGGACTGCCCCGGAGACCCAGTACTTC. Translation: CASSRTAPETQYF.

CDR3 sequence reads: CASSPGTDQVLAGGWNTGELFF. CDR3 DNA sequence: TGTGCCAGCTCGCCCGGGACCGATCAAGTTCTAGCGGGAGGTTGGAACACCGGGGAGCTGTTTTTT. J is TRBJ2-2 and V is TRBV18, with 11 bases lining up with TRBD2. This CDR3 is 22 amino acids long. The junction had 22 bases not matched to a gene; V was cut back by 6 bases and J by 1 base. The V gene's germline CDR1 is KGHSH and CDR2 LQKENI.

This CDR3 reads CASSPRTGDNEQFF. The CDR3 DNA reads as TGTGCCAGCAGCCCGAGGACAGGGGATAATGAGCAGTTCTTC. The chain couples TRBV7-6 to TRBJ2-1; 9 bases are shared with TRBD1. The CDR3 contains 14 residues. CDR1 and CDR2 (germline): SGHVS, FNYEAQ. After removal of 5 bases from V and 7 bases from J, the junction contained 6 bases not matched to a gene.

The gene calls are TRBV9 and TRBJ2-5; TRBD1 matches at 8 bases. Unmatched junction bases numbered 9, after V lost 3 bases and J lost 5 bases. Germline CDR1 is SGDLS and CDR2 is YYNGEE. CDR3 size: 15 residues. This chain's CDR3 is CASSGLLTGGETQYF. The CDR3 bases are TGTGCCAGCAGCGGTTTACTCACAGGGGGGGAGACCCAGTACTTC.